This record concerns one TCR beta chain sequence. Its specificity is not known. The data stem from a study of a mutant IDH1 vaccine in newly diagnosed glioma. Looking at the study overall: Males made up about 60% and females about 40% of treated patients, whose mean age was approximately 40 years. Those enrolled had earlier been treated with radiotherapy, temozolomide, or both, mostly both.

Described time point: week 5, during vaccination. Each dose delivered 300 ug of mutant IDH1 20-mer peptide subcutaneously with imiquimod. Donor tumors were new WHO grade 3 or 4 IDH1-mutant, ATRX-lost astrocytomas. In germline, CDR1 is SGHDN, CDR2 FVKESK. V shed 0 bases and J shed 5 bases, with 11 bases lying between them. The CDR3 covers 15 residues. Measured with immunoSEQ multiplex PCR; TCRdb has only the in-frame clones, and not every one. The table lists around 56,000 clones, around 81% of them singletons. The sample was PBMCs, taken from a glioma patient whose treatment included an IDH1 peptide vaccine. V is TRBV14 and J is TRBJ1-5, with D unresolved. The sequence derives from a young man with glioma. The CDR3 DNA sequence: TGTGCCAGCAGCCAAGAGGGGATTCGATATCAGCCCCAGCATTTT. Protein product: CASSQEGIRYQPQHF.